The present TCR beta chain was sequenced within a study of T cell responses to AZD1222 COVID-19 vaccine. Regarding this clone: Its antigen is not identified.

CDR1 and CDR2 (germline): KGHSH, LQKENI. This CDR3 contains 16 residues. The V end was cut by 3 bases, the J end by 7 bases, with 16 bases between. Clones were read by immunoSEQ multiplex PCR, and TCRdb kept only the in-frame ones, dropping some. The data show about 140,000 clones, approximately 92% seen once. Points from the study as a whole: Nearly half of spike-specific TCRs reportedly target unmutated variant regions. Only a handful of AZD1222 recipients were seropositive at baseline. Donors skewed white British and female; clonal diversity was possibly underestimated. At 160-218 and 743-854, vaccine-associated CD4 TCRs were dominant, and they spanned spike.

This chain connects TRBV18 to TRBJ1-6; D is undetermined. This sequence was found in an adult who received the AZD1222 COVID-19 vaccine. The sequenced sample was peripheral blood, obtained 28 days after the second AZD1222 dose. The CDR3 region has the DNA TGTGCCAGCTCACCCGCTGGGGAGCCACGCAATTCACCCCTCCACTTT. Its translation: CASSPAGEPRNSPLHF.